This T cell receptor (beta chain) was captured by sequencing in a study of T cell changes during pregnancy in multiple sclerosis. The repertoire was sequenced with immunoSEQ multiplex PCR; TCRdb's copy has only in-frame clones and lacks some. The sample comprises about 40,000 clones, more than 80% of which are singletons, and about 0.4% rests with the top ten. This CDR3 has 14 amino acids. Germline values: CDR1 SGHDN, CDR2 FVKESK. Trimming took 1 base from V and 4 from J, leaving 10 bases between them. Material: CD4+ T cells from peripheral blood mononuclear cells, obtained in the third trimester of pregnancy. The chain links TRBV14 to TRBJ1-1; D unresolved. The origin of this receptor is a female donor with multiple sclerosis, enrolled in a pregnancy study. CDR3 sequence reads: CASSQVVGGTEAFF. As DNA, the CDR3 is TGTGCCAGCAGCCAAGTGGTTGGCGGCACTGAAGCTTTCTTT.